A single sample is the source of the 9 T cell receptor beta chains below, sequenced in a study of tumor-infiltrating lymphocytes in primary liver carcinoma. Germline DNA was also extracted, and blood RNA derived from unsorted whole blood. The template, 450 to 650 ng total RNA, yielded TCR beta cDNA made with a constant-region primer. Three nested multiplex PCR rounds of slightly modified ARM-PCR generated TCR beta libraries. Two initial PCR rounds of around 10 cycles each paired TRBV1-TRBV30 forward primers with a C-beta reverse primer. TCRdb analysed the multiplex PCR reads with MiXCR anew, one entry per CDR3 protein. The sample includes about 330,000 distinct CDR3 sequences, about 65% of them seen just once. Material for sequencing was peripheral blood. These receptors all come from a man between 35 and 55 years old with primary liver carcinoma and hepatitis B virus infection.

Comments on this clonotype: This sequence may be a read error, since a much larger clone differs from it by one base. V is TRBV28 and J is TRBJ1-4, with a weak D call TRBD1 (6 bases). Trimming removed 8 bases at V and 7 bases at J, with 11 bases between. This CDR3 region has 12 residues. Germline loops: CDR1 MDHEN, CDR2 SYDVKM. CDR3 amino acids: CASGTRVEKLFF. CDR3 coding DNA: TGTGCCAGCGGGACACGGGTTGAAAAACTGTTTTTT. The full variable domain, completed using reference TRBV28 and TRBJ1-4, is DVKVTQSSRYLVKRTGEKVFLECVQDMDHENMFWYRQDPGLGLRLIYFSYDVKMKEKGDIPEGYSVSREKKERFSLILESASTNQTSMYLCASGTRVEKLFFGSGTQLSVL.

Comment on this clonotype: A much larger clone differs by one base, so this may be a read error. The chain is built from TRBV12-3 or TRBV12-4 and TRBJ1-2; D is possibly TRBD1 (5 bases). The CDR3 spans 13 residues. V was shortened by 8 bases and J by 6 bases, with 16 bases between the two germline ends. This CDR3 is CASGSRQFHGYTF. The CDR3, as DNA: TGTGCCAGCGGTTCGCGACAGTTCCATGGCTACACCTTC.

About this clonotype itself: With a much larger clone just one base away, this may be a read error. The V gene is TRBV12-3 or TRBV12-4, the J gene TRBJ1-6, with a weak D call TRBD1 (6 bases). Trimming shortened V by 1 base and J by 7 bases, and 14 bases separated the two germline ends. The CDR3 spans 16 residues. The CDR3 sequence is CASSLVGGSANSPLHF. CDR3 in DNA: TGTGCCAGCAGTTTAGTCGGGGGCAGTGCAAATTCACCCCTCCACTTT.

The CDR3 coding sequence is TGTGCCAGCAGTTCTTGGGACCCGGAGCAGTTCTTC. It specifies CASSSWDPEQFF. The genes are TRBV28 and TRBJ2-1, with D perhaps TRBD1 or TRBD2 (5 bases each). This CDR3 has 12 residues. CDR1 and CDR2 from the germline V gene are MDHEN and SYDVKM. Trimming removed 4 bases at V and 10 bases at J, with 11 bases between.

The chain employs TRBV25-1 and TRBJ2-7; TRBD1 is a possible D gene (6 bases). The ends were cut back, 4 bases at V and 4 bases at J, with 26 bases in the middle. This CDR3 is 18 amino acids long. CDR1 is MGHDK and CDR2 is SYGVNS in the germline V gene. CDR3 nucleotide sequence: TGTGCCAGCAGTGGTGGGGCAGGGGTATTCGTTTTTGGTTACGAGCAGTACTTC. It yields the protein CASSGGAGVFVFGYEQYF.

Regarding this clonotype: One junction end disagrees with the germline gene, perhaps due to a read error. V is TRBV29-1 and J is TRBJ1-1; no clear D. CDR3 length: 14 amino acids. Germline V gives CDR1 SQVTM, CDR2 ANQGSEA. The CDR3 reads CSVGPLTANIEAFF. In DNA form, the CDR3 reads TGCAGCGTTGGACCCCTGACCGCGAACATTGAAGCTTTCTTT.

This chain links TRBV9 with TRBJ2-1, with a tentative D call TRBD2 (6 bases). Germline V lookup: CDR1 SGDLS, CDR2 YYNGEE. The CDR3 loop spans 16 amino acids. Trimming removed 2 bases at V and 5 bases at J, with 17 bases between. CDR3 amino acids: CASSVVGGRGDNEQFF. CDR3 nucleotides: TGTGCCAGCAGCGTGGTTGGGGGGAGAGGTGACAATGAGCAGTTCTTC.

V gene TRBV11-2 combines with J gene TRBJ1-4; 7 bases are a match to TRBD1. CDR1 and CDR2 from the germline V gene are SGHAT and FQNNGV. Trimming at V came to 5 bases and at J to 3 bases, leaving 6 bases not matched to a gene. This CDR3 is built from 15 residues. Here the CDR3 DNA reads TGTGCCAGCAGCACTGGGACAGATTCTAATGAAAAACTGTTTTTT. Translation: CASSTGTDSNEKLFF.

In regard to this clonotype: A read error may explain this, as a much larger clone is one base away. This sequence joins TRBV6-1 and TRBJ2-1, with no clear D. Germline CDR1 is MNHNS and CDR2 is SASEGT. This CDR3 has 13 amino acids. The CDR3 coding sequence is TGTGCCAGCTCGGTAAAAGGTTTGAATGATCAGTTCTTC. Encoded protein: CASSVKGLNDQFF.